The table lists the clone carrying this T cell receptor (beta chain) with a count of one. The data stem from a study of blood T cell repertoires in COVID-19. This CDR3 comprises 11 residues. CDR1 is MDHEN, CDR2 SYDVKM, per germline. Trimming stripped 7 bases from V and 8 bases from J, with 11 bases between. The protocol was immunoSEQ multiplex PCR, while the TCRdb copy is restricted to in-frame clones and leaves out a portion. The table records 200,000 to 300,000 clones, approximately 86% of them present only once. The V and J genes are TRBV28 and TRBJ1-2; possible D gene TRBD1, 6 bases. This TCR was sampled from a woman aged 55-70 years with COVID-19, enrolled during active disease. Input material: peripheral blood. In DNA, the CDR3 is TGTGCCAGCATAGGGGGGGCGGGCTACACCTTC. Translating gives CASIGGAGYTF.